Listed below are T cell receptor beta chains from one sample, sequenced in a study of cytomegalovirus exposure and HLA in healthy donors. Sequencing used immunoSEQ multiplex PCR; TCRdb keeps in-frame clones, though not all of them. The table has roughly 110,000 clones, 88% seen once. The source material was PBMCs. These receptors all stem from a young woman in good health and CMV-seropositive. The CDR3 runs from the conserved cysteine through the conserved F or W. D genes are given only for firm matches. Not all rows give a size; the values are once, few, many and, for expanded clones, a class.

D	J	size	V	DNA	CDR3
.	TRBJ2-5	.	TRBV29-1	TGCAGCGTTGAAGACCCCGTGACAGTGCGGGAGACCCAGTACTTC	CSVEDPVTVRETQYF
.	TRBJ1-2	few	TRBV29-1	TGCAGCGTTGAAATGACAGGACCTGGCTACACCTTC	CSVEMTGPGYTF
TRBD2	TRBJ2-5	.	TRBV28	TGTGCCAGCAGTACCCTGGGAGGGGCCCCTCAAGAGACCCAGTACTTC	CASSTLGGAPQETQYF
.	TRBJ2-1	.	TRBV5-4	TGTGCCAGCAGCCCCCGTGATCAGGAGCAGTTCTTC	CASSPRDQEQFF
TRBD1	TRBJ2-3	.	TRBV7-9	TGTGCCAGCAGCTTATGGACAGGGGCAGGCACAGATACGCAGTATTTT	CASSLWTGAGTDTQYF
.	TRBJ1-2	.	TRBV6-4	TGTGCCAGCAGTGACTCCATAACTGGAGCTAACTATGGCTACACCTTC	CASSDSITGANYGYTF
.	TRBJ2-7	.	TRBV5-4	TGTGCCAGCAGCTTGGATCGCTACGAGCAGTACTTC	CASSLDRYEQYF
.	TRBJ1-6	.	TRBV7-9	TGTGCCAGCAGCTCACACGCCTCACCCCTCCACTTT	CASSSHASPLHF
.	TRBJ1-5	once	TRBV11-2	TGTGCCAGCAGCTTAAACACCATCAATCAGCCCCAGCATTTT	CASSLNTINQPQHF
.	TRBJ1-2	.	TRBV23-1	TGCGCCAGTAGTCGTGGGGACTGCTATGGCTACACCTTC	CASSRGDCYGYTF
.	TRBJ1-1	.	TRBV6-5	TGTGCCAGCAGTTGGGTGGGAGGAGTGAACACTGAAGCTTTCTTT	CASSWVGGVNTEAFF
.	TRBJ1-1	.	TRBV6-5	TGTGCCAGCCGAGTGGGCTTGAACACTGAAGCTTTCTTT	CASRVGLNTEAFF
.	TRBJ1-4	.	TRBV4-1	TGCGCCAGCAGCCAAGATCGGTCAGGTGTTAATGAAAAACTGTTTTTT	CASSQDRSGVNEKLFF
.	TRBJ1-2	.	TRBV5-1	TGCGCCAGCAGCTTTAACGGGGGGAGCTATGGCTACACCTTC	CASSFNGGSYGYTF
.	TRBJ2-7	.	TRBV10-2	TGCGCCAGCAGTGACGTCGGACAGGCCGGGGGCTCCTACGAGCAGTACTTC	CASSDVGQAGGSYEQYF
TRBD1	TRBJ2-6	.	TRBV28	TGTGCCAGCAGTTTTTTCCCCCGCCCGCCCCCTGATCAGGGGGCTGGGGCCAACGTCCTGACTTTC	CASSFFPRPPPDQGAGANVLTF
.	TRBJ2-2	.	TRBV9	TGTGCCAGCAGCACTCTTCAGGGGTGGGACACCGGGGAGCTGTTTTTT	CASSTLQGWDTGELFF
.	TRBJ1-5	.	TRBV10-2	TGCGCCAGCAGTGTAGGCAGGGGTCAGCCCCAGCATTTT	CASSVGRGQPQHF
.	TRBJ1-3	.	TRBV27	TGTGCCAGCAGCGTCGGGGTACCTGGAAACACCATATATTTT	CASSVGVPGNTIYF
TRBD1	TRBJ1-5	.	TRBV11-3	TGTGCCAGCAGCTATCTCACAGGGGGCAATCAGCCCCAGCATTTT	CASSYLTGGNQPQHF
.	TRBJ2-7	.	TRBV28	TGTGCCAGCAGTACTCAGGGGCCGACCTACGAGCAGTACTTC	CASSTQGPTYEQYF
TRBD1	TRBJ1-2	.	TRBV6-5	TGTGCCAGCAGCCCCGGACAGGGGAGACATGGCTACACCTTC	CASSPGQGRHGYTF
.	TRBJ1-1	few	TRBV2	TGTGCCAGCATTAACGACAGGACGAACACTGAAGCTTTCTTT	CASINDRTNTEAFF
.	TRBJ2-3	.	TRBV6-1	TGTGCCAGCAGCGTTGAGTCAACAGATACGCAGTATTTT	CASSVESTDTQYF
TRBD2	TRBJ2-5	.	TRBV7-2	TGTGCCAGCAGCCAGACTAGCGGGACAATTGGGGAGACCCAGTACTTC	CASSQTSGTIGETQYF
TRBD1	TRBJ2-7	.	TRBV11-2	TGTGCCAGCAGCTTAGTACGCAGGGGGTACGAGCAGTACTTC	CASSLVRRGYEQYF
TRBD1	TRBJ2-3	.	TRBV7-9	TGTGCCAGCAGCTTTGGGACAGCCCTCGGCACAGATACGCAGTATTTT	CASSFGTALGTDTQYF
TRBD1	TRBJ2-1	.	TRBV4-1	TGCGCCAGCAGCCTGACCGGGACAGGGTACAATGAGCAGTTCTTC	CASSLTGTGYNEQFF
TRBD1	TRBJ2-5	.	TRBV7-9	TGTGCCAGCAGCTTGGGACAGTGGGGTCAAGAAGAGACCCAGTACTTC	CASSLGQWGQEETQYF
TRBD2	TRBJ2-3	.	TRBV9	TGTGCCAGCAGCGTCGCCTCATTTAGCGGGGGTGGGGATACGCAGTATTTT	CASSVASFSGGGDTQYF
.	TRBJ2-5	.	TRBV25-1	TGTGCCAGCAGTGAGACCACAGGGTTACGGGAGACCCAGTACTTC	CASSETTGLRETQYF
.	TRBJ2-1	.	TRBV5-4	TGTGCCAGCAGCTTGTCGGGGGACGGCTCCTACAATGAGCAGTTCTTC	CASSLSGDGSYNEQFF
TRBD1	TRBJ2-6	.	TRBV18	TGTGCCAGCTCACAAAACAGGGGATTTGGGGCCAACGTCCTGACTTTC	CASSQNRGFGANVLTF
.	TRBJ1-5	.	TRBV9	TGTGCCAGCGGTAGTAGCAATCAGCCCCAGCATTTT	CASGSSNQPQHF
.	TRBJ1-2	.	TRBV7-9	TGTGCCAGCAGCTTAGTCAGGGGCCCATATGGCTACACCTTC	CASSLVRGPYGYTF
TRBD2	TRBJ2-2	.	TRBV5-1	TGCGCCAGCAGTTGGATACTAGCGGGGGGAAACACCGGGGAGCTGTTTTTT	CASSWILAGGNTGELFF
.	TRBJ1-2	.	TRBV10-3	TGTGCCATCAGTGGGACAGCGGCCCCCTATGGCTACACCTTC	CAISGTAAPYGYTF
TRBD1	TRBJ2-5	.	TRBV29-1	TGCAGCGTTGATCTGAACAGTTGGACAGGATACAATCAAGAGACCCAGTACTTC	CSVDLNSWTGYNQETQYF
TRBD2	TRBJ2-7	.	TRBV4-2	TGTGCCAGCAGCCAAGAGGCGGGGGGAACCTACGAGCAGTACTTC	CASSQEAGGTYEQYF
TRBD2	TRBJ2-5	few	TRBV9	TGTGCCAGCAGCGTCCATGCGGGGGGCCAAGAGACCCAGTACTTC	CASSVHAGGQETQYF
TRBD1	TRBJ1-1	few	TRBV7-2	TGTGCCAGCAGCTTTGGGACAGTTAACACTGAAGCTTTCTTT	CASSFGTVNTEAFF
TRBD1	TRBJ1-6	.	TRBV7-8	TGTGCCAGCAGCCCGGGACAGGGTAACTCACCCCTCCACTTT	CASSPGQGNSPLHF
.	TRBJ2-2	few	TRBV6-5	TGTGCCAGCAGTTACGGCGGGGTGACCGGGGAGCTGTTTTTT	CASSYGGVTGELFF
.	TRBJ2-3	.	TRBV2	TGTGCCAGCAGTGGGAAGGACGGGGGAAGAGATACGCAGTATTTT	CASSGKDGGRDTQYF
.	TRBJ1-1	.	TRBV7-9	TGTGCCAGCAGCTCGCAGGGCTACACTGAAGCTTTCTTT	CASSSQGYTEAFF
.	TRBJ1-5	.	TRBV19	TGTGCCAGTAGTATATCACAGTACAATCAGCCCCAGCATTTT	CASSISQYNQPQHF
TRBD1	TRBJ2-7	.	TRBV27	TGTGCCAGCAGTTTCCGACAGGGTACCTACGAGCAGTACTTC	CASSFRQGTYEQYF
.	TRBJ1-6	few	TRBV7-8	TGTGCCAGCAGTTGGACAGTAAATTCACCCCTCCACTTT	CASSWTVNSPLHF
.	TRBJ1-2	.	TRBV25-1	TGTGCCAGCAGTGACCTGACAGACTATGGCTACACCTTC	CASSDLTDYGYTF
TRBD1	TRBJ1-1	.	TRBV6-1	TGTGCCAGCAGTGGAGGGGACAGGGCCACTGAAGCTTTCTTT	CASSGGDRATEAFF
TRBD1	TRBJ1-1	.	TRBV5-1	TGCGCCAGCACCCCGACAGGGATGAACACTGAAGCTTTCTTT	CASTPTGMNTEAFF
TRBD2	TRBJ2-1	.	TRBV5-4	TGTGCCAGCAGCCATAGCGGGGCGCCGATCGATGAGCAGTTCTTC	CASSHSGAPIDEQFF
TRBD1	TRBJ2-7	once	TRBV7-2	TGTGCCAGCAGCTCCAGGGACAGGGGATTCTACGAGCAGTACTTC	CASSSRDRGFYEQYF
.	TRBJ2-3	few	TRBV28	TGTGCCAGCAGCCCCCCGGTAGATACGCAGTATTTT	CASSPPVDTQYF
TRBD2	TRBJ2-2	.	TRBV4-2	TGTGCCAGCAGCCAAGGGGCTAGCGGGGGGGTGTACACCGGGGAGCTGTTTTTT	CASSQGASGGVYTGELFF
TRBD1	TRBJ1-3	.	TRBV6-1	TGTGCCAGCAGTGGACGGACAGGGTGGCCTGGAAACACCATATATTTT	CASSGRTGWPGNTIYF